This T cell receptor (beta chain) was captured in a study of blood T cell repertoires in COVID-19 (dated by TCRdb to 2020 to 2021). A note on the overall study: Samples covering the acute and convalescent phases of COVID-19 were provided by collaborators in the United States, Italy and Spain. Where available, HLA class I and class II types were taken from metadata supplied by the sample provider and were not determined by assay-based typing. The dataset comprised deeply sampled blood TCRbeta repertoires from subjects exposed to, actively infected with, or recovered from COVID-19. The material from the prospective study consisted of cDNA or gDNA derived from T cells, B-cell-depleted T cells, or PBMCs. The repertoires were released in a freely available public database meant as a resource for research on the immune response to SARS-CoV-2. Samples came from the ongoing ImmuneRACE study (first 160 participants) plus 1,254 subjects from 6 global collaborators. Sample metadata almost always included a de-identified subject ID, COVID-19 status, age in years and sex. The paper as a whole reports these results and caveats: The quantity of clinical and demographic metadata differed by source and by participant and was supplied without curation.

V gives up 2 bases and J gives up 3 bases, and the segment between their germline ends measures 20 bases. From the germline V gene (reference sequence), CDR1 is GTSNPN and CDR2 is SVGIG. Its CDR3 holds 18 amino acids, cysteine through phenylalanine. Kept here is only the CDR3 DNA, which spans 54 bases and is read in frame from base 1. The immunoSEQ Assay, a bias-controlled multiplex PCR, was used to amplify TCRbeta CDR3 regions from genomic DNA. The source study handled its data this way. Within the assay, amplification of reference gene primers was used to estimate how many nucleated cells each sample contained. To quantify the absolute abundance of each unique TCRbeta CDR3 rearrangement, sequence reads were collapsed and filtered. Productive Simpson clonality was computed per sample as the square root of Simpson's diversity index over productive rearrangements. Imported from immuneACCESS, the table was reduced by TCRdb to in-frame sequences with V and J called. These copies leave out some clones; in studies compared against another copy, an unresolved V gene accounts for under half, and the cause of the remainder is not known. V, J and clone size reflect that table, while D and trimming were determined from the DNA. The sample table shows 250,000 to 300,000 clones, and around four fifths are seen once. The ten largest clones capture 4.5% to 7% of the sample.

In regard to this clone: Its antigen specificity is not known. Qualities for individual bases were not recorded, and no much larger clone is one base off.

Each collaborating institution followed its own protocols to collect whole blood in K2EDTA tubes. For TCRbeta analysis, collaborators shipped samples as frozen whole blood, isolated PBMCs, or DNA extracted from either of those sample types. This TCR was recovered from a man older than 75 with acute or convalescent COVID-19. The sequenced sample was peripheral blood. The rearrangement joined TRBV30 to TRBJ1-6; the D region possibly corresponds to TRBD1 (5 bases align). The nucleotides read TGTGCCTGGAGTACCCCGGGACTCCAATTTAACTATAATTCACCCCTCCACTTT. Its protein reads: CAWSTPGLQFNYNSPLHF.